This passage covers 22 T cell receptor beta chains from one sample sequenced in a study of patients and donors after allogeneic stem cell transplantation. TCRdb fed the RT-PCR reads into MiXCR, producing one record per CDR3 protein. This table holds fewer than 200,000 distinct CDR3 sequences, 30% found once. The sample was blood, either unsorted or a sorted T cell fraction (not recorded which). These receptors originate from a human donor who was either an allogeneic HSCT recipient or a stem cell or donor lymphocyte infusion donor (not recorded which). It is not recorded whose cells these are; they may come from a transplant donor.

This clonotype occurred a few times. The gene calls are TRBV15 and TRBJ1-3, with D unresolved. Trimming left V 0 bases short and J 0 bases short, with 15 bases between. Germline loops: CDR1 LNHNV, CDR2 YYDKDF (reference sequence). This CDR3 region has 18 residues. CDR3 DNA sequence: TGTGCCACCAGCAGAGATGCTTACAACTTAGACTCTGGAAACACCATATATTTT. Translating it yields CATSRDAYNLDSGNTIYF. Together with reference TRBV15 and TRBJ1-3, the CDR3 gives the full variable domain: DAMVIQNPRYQVTQFGKPVTLSCSQTLNHNVMYWYQQKSSQAPKLLFHYYDKDFNNEADTPDNFQSRRPNTSFCFLDIRSPGLGDTAMYLCATSRDAYNLDSGNTIYFGEGSWLTVV.

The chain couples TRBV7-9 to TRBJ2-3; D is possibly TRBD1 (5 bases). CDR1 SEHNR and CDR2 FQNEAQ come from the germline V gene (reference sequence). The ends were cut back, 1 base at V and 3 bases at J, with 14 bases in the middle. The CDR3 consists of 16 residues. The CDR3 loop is CASSLVKAGLTDTQYF. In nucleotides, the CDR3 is TGTGCCAGCAGCTTAGTAAAAGCAGGGCTGACAGATACGCAGTATTTT.

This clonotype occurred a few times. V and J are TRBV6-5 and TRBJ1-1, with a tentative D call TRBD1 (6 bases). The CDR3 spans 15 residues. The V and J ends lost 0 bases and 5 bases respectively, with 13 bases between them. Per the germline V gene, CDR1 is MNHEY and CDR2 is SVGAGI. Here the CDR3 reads CASSYSGGKGTEAFF. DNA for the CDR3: TGTGCCAGCAGTTACTCAGGGGGGAAGGGGACTGAAGCTTTCTTT.

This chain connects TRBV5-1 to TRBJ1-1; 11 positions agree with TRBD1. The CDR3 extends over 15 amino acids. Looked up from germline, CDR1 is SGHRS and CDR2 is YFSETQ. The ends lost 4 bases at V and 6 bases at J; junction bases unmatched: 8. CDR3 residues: CASSIGTGGKAEAFF. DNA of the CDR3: TGCGCCAGCAGCATTGGGACAGGGGGAAAGGCTGAAGCTTTCTTT.

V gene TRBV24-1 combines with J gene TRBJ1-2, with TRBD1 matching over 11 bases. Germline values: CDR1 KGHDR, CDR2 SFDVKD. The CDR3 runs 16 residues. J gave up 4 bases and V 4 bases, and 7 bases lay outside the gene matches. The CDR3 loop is CATSDPGTGGIYGYTF. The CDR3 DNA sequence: TGTGCCACCAGTGACCCCGGGACAGGGGGTATCTATGGCTACACCTTC.

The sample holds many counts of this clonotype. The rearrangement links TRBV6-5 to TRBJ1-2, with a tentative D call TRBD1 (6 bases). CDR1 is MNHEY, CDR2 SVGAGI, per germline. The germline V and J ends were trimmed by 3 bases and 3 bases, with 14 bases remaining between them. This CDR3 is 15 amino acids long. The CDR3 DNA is TGTGCCAGCAGTTATTGGGGGGGCGCTGACTATGGCTACACCTTC. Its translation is CASSYWGGADYGYTF.

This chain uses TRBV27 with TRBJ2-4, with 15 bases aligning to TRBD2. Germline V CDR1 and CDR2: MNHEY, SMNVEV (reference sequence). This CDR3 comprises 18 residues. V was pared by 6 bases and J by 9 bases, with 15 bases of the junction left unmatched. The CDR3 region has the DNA TGTGCCAGCAGCCAGACCCCCGGACTAGCGGGAGGGCCTGGCATTCAGTACTTC. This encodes CASSQTPGLAGGPGIQYF.

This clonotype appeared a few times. The CDR3 region has the DNA TGTGCCAGCAGCTTAGGACAGTTCGGAGAAAAACTGTTTTTT. Translating it yields CASSLGQFGEKLFF. J is TRBJ1-4 and V is TRBV7-9; weak D call: TRBD1 (5 bases). CDR1 is SEHNR, CDR2 FQNEAQ, per germline (reference sequence). CDR3 length: 14 amino acids. The V and J ends lost 1 base and 8 bases respectively, with 11 bases between them.

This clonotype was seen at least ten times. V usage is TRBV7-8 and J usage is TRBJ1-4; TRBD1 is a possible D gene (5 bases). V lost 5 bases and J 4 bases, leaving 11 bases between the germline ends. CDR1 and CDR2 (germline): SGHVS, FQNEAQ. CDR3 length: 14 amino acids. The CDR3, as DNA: TGTGCCAGCAGCCCCCGGGACGGTAATGAAAAACTGTTTTTT. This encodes CASSPRDGNEKLFF.

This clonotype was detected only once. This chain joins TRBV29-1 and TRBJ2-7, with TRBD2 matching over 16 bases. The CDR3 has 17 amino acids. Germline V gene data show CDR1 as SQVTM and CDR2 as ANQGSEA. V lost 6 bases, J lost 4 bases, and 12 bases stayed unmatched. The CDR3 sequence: CSVAGLAGGPLDYEQYF. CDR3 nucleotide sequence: TGCAGCGTCGCGGGACTAGCGGGAGGGCCGCTTGATTACGAGCAGTACTTC.

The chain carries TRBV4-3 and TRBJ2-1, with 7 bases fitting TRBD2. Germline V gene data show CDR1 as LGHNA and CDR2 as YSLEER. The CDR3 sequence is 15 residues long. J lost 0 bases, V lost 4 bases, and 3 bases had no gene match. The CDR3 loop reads CASSRTSFSYNEQFF. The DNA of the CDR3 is TGCGCCAGCAGCCGGACTAGTTTCTCCTACAATGAGCAGTTCTTC.

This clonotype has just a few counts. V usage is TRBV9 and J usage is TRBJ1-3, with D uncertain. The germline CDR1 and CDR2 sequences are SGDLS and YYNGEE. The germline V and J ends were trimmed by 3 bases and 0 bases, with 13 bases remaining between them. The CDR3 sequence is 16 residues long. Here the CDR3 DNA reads TGTGCCAGCAGCGCCTTGACGTCCCACTCTGGAAACACCATATATTTT. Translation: CASSALTSHSGNTIYF. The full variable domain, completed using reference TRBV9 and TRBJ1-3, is DSGVTQTPKHLITATGQRVTLRCSPRSGDLSVYWYQQSLDQGLQFLIQYYNGEERAKGNILERFSAQQFPDLHSELNLSSLELGDSALYFCASSALTSHSGNTIYFGEGSWLTVV.

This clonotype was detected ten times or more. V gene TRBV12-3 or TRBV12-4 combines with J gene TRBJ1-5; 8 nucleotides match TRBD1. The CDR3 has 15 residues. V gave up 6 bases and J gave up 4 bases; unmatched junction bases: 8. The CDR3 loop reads CASSYGTGLNQPQHF. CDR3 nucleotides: TGTGCCAGCAGCTACGGGACAGGACTTAATCAGCCCCAGCATTTT.

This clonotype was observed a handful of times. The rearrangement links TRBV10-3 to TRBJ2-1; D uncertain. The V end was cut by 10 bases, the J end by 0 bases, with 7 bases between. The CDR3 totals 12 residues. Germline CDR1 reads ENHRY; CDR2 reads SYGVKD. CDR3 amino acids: CATTNSYNEQFF. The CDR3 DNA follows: TGTGCCACCACCAACTCCTACAATGAGCAGTTCTTC.

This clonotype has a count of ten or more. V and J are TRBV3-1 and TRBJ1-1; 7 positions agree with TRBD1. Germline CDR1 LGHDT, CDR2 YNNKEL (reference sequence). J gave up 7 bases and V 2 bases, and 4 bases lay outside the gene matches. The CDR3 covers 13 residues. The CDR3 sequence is CASSQQGQLEAFF. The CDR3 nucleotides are TGTGCCAGCAGCCAACAGGGACAGCTTGAAGCTTTCTTT.

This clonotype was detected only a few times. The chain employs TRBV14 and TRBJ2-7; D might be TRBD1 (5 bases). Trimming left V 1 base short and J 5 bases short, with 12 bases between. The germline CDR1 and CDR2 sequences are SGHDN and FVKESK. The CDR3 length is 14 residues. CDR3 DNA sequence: TGTGCCAGCAGCCAAGTATCCAGGGTAAACGAGCAGTACTTC. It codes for CASSQVSRVNEQYF. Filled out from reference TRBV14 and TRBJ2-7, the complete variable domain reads EAGVTQFPSHSVIEKGQTVTLRCDPISGHDNLYWYRRVMGKEIKFLLHFVKESKQDESGMPNNRFLAERTGGTYSTLKVQPAELEDSGVYFCASSQVSRVNEQYFGPGTRLTVT.

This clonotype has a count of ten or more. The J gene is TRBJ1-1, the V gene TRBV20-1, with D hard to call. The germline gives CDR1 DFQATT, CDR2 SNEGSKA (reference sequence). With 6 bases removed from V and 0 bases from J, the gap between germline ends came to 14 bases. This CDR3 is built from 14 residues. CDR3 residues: CSAPKESLNTEAFF. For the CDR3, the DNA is TGCAGTGCCCCCAAAGAAAGTTTGAACACTGAAGCTTTCTTT.

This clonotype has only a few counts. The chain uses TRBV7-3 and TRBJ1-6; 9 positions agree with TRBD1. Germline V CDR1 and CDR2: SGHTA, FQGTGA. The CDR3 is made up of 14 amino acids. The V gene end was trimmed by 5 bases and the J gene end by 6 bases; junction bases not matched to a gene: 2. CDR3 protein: CASSEQGANSPLHF. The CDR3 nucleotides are TGTGCCAGCAGCGAACAGGGGGCTAATTCACCCCTCCACTTT.

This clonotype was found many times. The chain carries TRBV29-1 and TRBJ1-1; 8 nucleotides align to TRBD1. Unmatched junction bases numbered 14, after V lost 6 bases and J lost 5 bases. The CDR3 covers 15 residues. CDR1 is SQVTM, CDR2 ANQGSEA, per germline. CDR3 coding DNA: TGCAGCGTAGGATCCTCCTGGACAGGGAAAACTGAAGCTTTCTTT. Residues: CSVGSSWTGKTEAFF.

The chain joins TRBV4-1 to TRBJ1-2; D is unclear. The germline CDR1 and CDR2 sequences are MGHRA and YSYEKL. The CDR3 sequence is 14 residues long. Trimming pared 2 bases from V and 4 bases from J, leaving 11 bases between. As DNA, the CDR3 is TGCGCCAGCAGCCAAACGATAGGAGCCTATGGCTACACCTTC. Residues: CASSQTIGAYGYTF.

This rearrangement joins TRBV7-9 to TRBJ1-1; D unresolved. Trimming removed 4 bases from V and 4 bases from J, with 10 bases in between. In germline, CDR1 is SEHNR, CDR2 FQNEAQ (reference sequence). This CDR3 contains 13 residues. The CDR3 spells CASSSSGATEAFF. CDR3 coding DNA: TGTGCCAGCAGCTCCTCAGGAGCCACTGAAGCTTTCTTT.

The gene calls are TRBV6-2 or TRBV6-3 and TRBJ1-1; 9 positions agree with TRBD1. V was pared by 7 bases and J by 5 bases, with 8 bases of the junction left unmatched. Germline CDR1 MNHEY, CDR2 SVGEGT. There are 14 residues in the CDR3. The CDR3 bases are TGTGCCAGCATCCAGACAGGGGGAAGTACTGAAGCTTTCTTT. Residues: CASIQTGGSTEAFF.